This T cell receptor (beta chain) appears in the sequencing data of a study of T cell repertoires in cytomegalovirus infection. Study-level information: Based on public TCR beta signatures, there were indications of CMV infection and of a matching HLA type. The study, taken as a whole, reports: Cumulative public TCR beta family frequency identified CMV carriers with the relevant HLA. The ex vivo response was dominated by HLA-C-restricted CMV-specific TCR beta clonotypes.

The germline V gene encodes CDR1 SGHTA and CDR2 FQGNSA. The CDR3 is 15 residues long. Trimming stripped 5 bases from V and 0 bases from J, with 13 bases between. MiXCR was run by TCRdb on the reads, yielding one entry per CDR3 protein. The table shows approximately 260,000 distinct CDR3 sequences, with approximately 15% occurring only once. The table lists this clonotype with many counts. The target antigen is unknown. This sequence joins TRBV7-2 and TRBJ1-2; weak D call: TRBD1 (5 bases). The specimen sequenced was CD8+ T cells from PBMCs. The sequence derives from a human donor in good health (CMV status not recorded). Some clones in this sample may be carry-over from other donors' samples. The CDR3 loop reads CASSPGTDPNYGYTF. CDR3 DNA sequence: TGTGCCAGCAGCCCTGGGACGGACCCTAACTATGGCTACACCTTC.